Sequencing of this T cell receptor (beta chain) was carried out in a study of shared clonotypes between healthy human individuals. Overall study findings and caveats: In contrast to clonotypes shared by all four donors, non-shared clonotypes had lower generation probabilities. For sorted subsets, rarefaction showed incomplete sequencing despite large depth.

Trimming took 3 bases from V and 3 from J; bases not matched to a gene: 6. Germline CDR1 and CDR2: SGHDT and YYEEEE. This CDR3 is built from 15 residues. Clones were sequenced by immunoSEQ multiplex PCR, and TCRdb holds only the in-frame ones, with some missing. The table includes about 1.5 million clones, around 97% detected once. About this clone: Its specificity is not known.

This sequence was found in a man aged 25-45 years in good health. The chain joins TRBV5-6 to TRBJ1-5; 7 nucleotides line up with TRBD1. The source material was naive CD4+ T cells sorted from blood. Subset specified: CD45RA+ positively selected. This CDR3 reads CASSSRDSLNQPQHF. As DNA, the CDR3 is TGTGCCAGCAGCTCCCGGGACAGCCTCAATCAGCCCCAGCATTTT.